The 18 T cell receptor beta chains presented below share a single source sample, sequenced in a study of CD8+ T cells in alopecia areata. In each case, RNA was isolated and then reverse transcribed into cDNA as the sequencing template. The data were produced by immunoSEQ multiplex PCR, yet TCRdb's version contains in-frame clones alone and is incomplete. The repertoire holds under 300,000 clones, with roughly two thirds as singletons. The material was CD4+ T cells sorted from blood, obtained at week 0. These receptors all come from a human donor with alopecia areata.

This clone was counted a single time. Within the sample, other DNA sequences also encode this same CDR3. The chain carries TRBV29-1 and TRBJ1-1, with TRBD1 identical over 7 bases. CDR1 and CDR2 from the germline V gene are SQVTM and ANQGSEA. The CDR3 is 13 residues long. Trimming removed 6 bases from V and 0 bases from J; junction bases left unmatched: 4. This CDR3 is CSVGQFMNTEAFF. The DNA of the CDR3 is TGCAGCGTGGGACAGTTCATGAACACTGAAGCTTTCTTT.

This rearrangement joins TRBV30 to TRBJ2-5, with D possibly TRBD1 on 6 matching bases. The CDR3 runs 13 residues. The V gene's germline CDR1 is GTSNPN and CDR2 SVGIG (reference sequence). The CDR3, as DNA: TGTGCTTGCCACAGGACAGTCCAAGAGACCCAGTACTTC. Translated: CACHRTVQETQYF.

J is TRBJ2-3 and V is TRBV20-1, with D perhaps matching TRBD1 (6 bases). The germline V gene encodes CDR1 DFQATT and CDR2 SNEGSKA (reference sequence). This CDR3 is 11 amino acids long. Deletions cut 4 bases from V and 6 bases from J, with 8 bases between. CDR3 sequence: CSATGADTQYF. CDR3 DNA sequence: TGCAGTGCTACAGGGGCGGATACGCAGTATTTT.

The CDR3 loop reads CASSQVTRETQYF. DNA of the CDR3: TGCGCCAGCAGCCAAGTCACAAGGGAGACCCAGTACTTC. The V call is TRBV4-1, the J call TRBJ2-5; D is unresolved. V was clipped by 1 base and J by 5 bases, with 8 bases between them. Germline V gene sequence: CDR1 MGHRA, CDR2 YSYEKL. The CDR3 consists of 13 residues.

This clone has only a few counts. The chain links TRBV29-1 to TRBJ2-5; 9 bases map to TRBD1. The J segment lost 5 bases and the V segment lost 7 bases, leaving 17 bases of the junction unmatched. Germline V lookup: CDR1 SQVTM, CDR2 ANQGSEA. This CDR3 contains 16 residues. In DNA, the CDR3 is TGCAGCGCCTTCGGGACAGGGTCTTCGTGGGGGGAGACCCAGTACTTC. It codes for CSAFGTGSSWGETQYF.

Only one count was recorded for this clone. V gene TRBV9 combines with J gene TRBJ1-6, with TRBD1 as a possible D gene (5 bases). The germline CDR1 and CDR2 sequences are SGDLS and YYNGEE. V shed 0 bases and J shed 11 bases, with 12 bases lying between them. The CDR3 covers 14 residues. The CDR3 is CASSVGGEGTPLHF. The CDR3 DNA reads TGTGCCAGCAGCGTAGGGGGGGAAGGGACACCCCTCCACTTT.

This rearrangement joins TRBV29-1 to TRBJ1-2; 7 nucleotides line up with TRBD1. J was trimmed by 4 bases and V by 6 bases; bases with no gene match: 5. The CDR3 length is 12 residues. From germline, CDR1 is SQVTM and CDR2 ANQGSEA. The CDR3 region has the DNA TGCAGCGTCCCGGGACAGCTCTATGGCTACACCTTC. The encoded protein is CSVPGQLYGYTF. Filled out from reference TRBV29-1 and TRBJ1-2, the complete variable domain reads SAVISQKPSRDICQRGTSLTIQCQVDSQVTMMFWYRQQPGQSLTLIATANQGSEATYESGFVIDKFPISRPNLTFSTLTVSNMSPEDSSIYLCSVPGQLYGYTFGSGTRLTVV.

The sample holds a few counts of this clone. The chain employs TRBV4-1 and TRBJ2-4; D uncertain. Trimming took off 4 bases at V and 0 bases at J, with 13 bases between the two ends. From germline, CDR1 is MGHRA and CDR2 YSYEKL. The CDR3 totals 16 residues. Here the CDR3 reads CASSRADRLAKNIQYF. The CDR3 nucleotides are TGCGCCAGCAGCCGCGCCGATCGACTAGCCAAAAACATTCAGTACTTC.

The gene calls are TRBV29-1 and TRBJ2-7, with 11 bases aligning to TRBD2. The CDR3 totals 13 residues. Per germline, CDR1 SQVTM and CDR2 ANQGSEA. Trimming removed 7 bases from V and 0 bases from J; junction bases left unmatched: 2. CDR3 in DNA: TGCAGCGCGACTAGCGGGGACTCCTACGAGCAGTACTTC. Its translation: CSATSGDSYEQYF.

The sample holds one count of this clone. V and J are TRBV18 and TRBJ1-2; D gene unclear. V lost 3 bases to trimming and J lost 6 bases, with 8 bases between them. The germline CDR1 and CDR2 sequences are KGHSH and LQKENI. There are 12 residues in the CDR3. CDR3 sequence (DNA): TGTGCCAGCTCACCGGGCAGCCATGGCTACACCTTC. It is translated as CASSPGSHGYTF.

The chain uses TRBV7-9 and TRBJ2-7; D is possibly TRBD1 (6 bases). Per germline, CDR1 SEHNR and CDR2 FQNEAQ (reference sequence). This CDR3 spans 14 amino acids. Trimming stripped 5 bases from V and 8 bases from J, with 19 bases between. The CDR3 reads CASSGEVGQGKQYF. CDR3 DNA: TGTGCCAGCAGCGGAGAGGTGGGGCAGGGGAAGCAGTACTTC.

The chain is built from TRBV25-1 and TRBJ1-2, with D possibly being TRBD1 (6 bases). Germline loops: CDR1 MGHDK, CDR2 SYGVNS. V was pared by 5 bases and J by 2 bases, with 6 bases between. This CDR3 is 12 amino acids long. The CDR3: CASSQGNYGYTF. CDR3 sequence (DNA): TGTGCCAGCAGTCAGGGGAACTATGGCTACACCTTC.

The V and J genes are TRBV20-1 and TRBJ1-2; D is undetermined. This CDR3 contains 11 residues. Germline V gene lookup returns CDR1 DFQATT and CDR2 SNEGSKA (reference sequence). Trimming left V 2 bases short and J 13 bases short, with 14 bases between. CDR3 residues: CSARLAMRPTF. CDR3 nucleotide sequence: TGCAGTGCTAGATTAGCTATGCGGCCCACCTTC.

The chain couples TRBV5-4 to TRBJ1-6; the match to TRBD1 covers 9 bases. The V gene end was trimmed by 4 bases and the J gene end by 10 bases; junction bases not matched to a gene: 6. Per germline, CDR1 SGHNT and CDR2 YYREEE (reference sequence). CDR3 size: 14 residues. The CDR3 loop reads CASSRTGEGSPLHF. Here the CDR3 DNA reads TGTGCCAGCAGCCGGACAGGGGAAGGATCACCCCTCCACTTT.

The rearrangement uses TRBV6-5 and TRBJ1-4, with D possibly matching TRBD1 (5 bases). CDR3 length: 15 amino acids. V lost 6 bases to trimming and J lost 8 bases, with 19 bases between them. CDR1 MNHEY and CDR2 SVGAGI come from the germline V gene. The DNA for the CDR3 is TGTGCCAGCAGGAATAGGGGCGGCAGAACGGAAAAACTGTTTTTT. Amino acids: CASRNRGGRTEKLFF.

This clone came up once. This CDR3 is CASSSTPLDTQYF. In nucleotides, the CDR3 is TGCGCCAGCAGCTCCACCCCTCTGGATACGCAGTATTTT. The V call is TRBV5-1, the J call TRBJ2-3; D uncertain. This CDR3 region has 13 residues. Germline assignment: CDR1 SGHRS and CDR2 YFSETQ. V lost 3 bases, J lost 6 bases, and 11 bases lay in between.

This clone was counted a few times. This chain links TRBV19 with TRBJ2-7, with 9 nucleotides matching TRBD1. The CDR3 covers 11 residues. Germline V lookup: CDR1 LNHDA, CDR2 SQIVND (reference sequence). Trimming removed 8 bases from V and 5 bases from J; junction bases left unmatched: 1. The CDR3 nucleotides read TGTGCCAGTTGGGACAGGGACGAGCAGTACTTC. As protein: CASWDRDEQYF.

The chain combines TRBV5-1 with TRBJ1-1; TRBD1 is a possible D gene (5 bases). Trimming took off 0 bases at V and 0 bases at J, with 6 bases between the two ends. Per the germline V gene, CDR1 is SGHRS and CDR2 is YFSETQ. The CDR3 runs 14 residues. This chain's CDR3 is CASSLGQMNTEAFF. DNA of the CDR3: TGCGCCAGCAGCTTGGGACAGATGAACACTGAAGCTTTCTTT.